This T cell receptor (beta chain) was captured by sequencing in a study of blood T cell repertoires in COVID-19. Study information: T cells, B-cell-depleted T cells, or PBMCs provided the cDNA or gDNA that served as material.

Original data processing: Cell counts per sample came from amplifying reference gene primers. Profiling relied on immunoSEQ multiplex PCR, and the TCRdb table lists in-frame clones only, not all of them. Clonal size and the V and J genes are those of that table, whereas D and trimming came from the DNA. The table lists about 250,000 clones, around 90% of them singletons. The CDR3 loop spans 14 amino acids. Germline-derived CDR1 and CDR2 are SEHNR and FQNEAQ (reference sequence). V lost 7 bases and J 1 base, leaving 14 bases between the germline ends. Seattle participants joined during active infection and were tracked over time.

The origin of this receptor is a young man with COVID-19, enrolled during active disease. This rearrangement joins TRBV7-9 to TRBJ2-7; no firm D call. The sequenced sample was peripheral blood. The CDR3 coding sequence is TGTGCCAGCAATCGGCCAGGCCGGTCCTACGAGCAGTACTTC. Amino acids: CASNRPGRSYEQYF.